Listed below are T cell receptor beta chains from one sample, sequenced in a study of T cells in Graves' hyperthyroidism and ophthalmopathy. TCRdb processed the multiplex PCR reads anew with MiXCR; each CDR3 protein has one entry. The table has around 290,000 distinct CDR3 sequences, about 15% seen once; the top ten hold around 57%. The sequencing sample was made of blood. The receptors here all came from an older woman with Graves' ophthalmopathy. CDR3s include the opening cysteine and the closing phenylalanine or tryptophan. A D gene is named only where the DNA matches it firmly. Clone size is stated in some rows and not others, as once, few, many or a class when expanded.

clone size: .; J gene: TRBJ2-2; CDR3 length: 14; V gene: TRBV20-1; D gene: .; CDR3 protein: CSASVELSTGELFF; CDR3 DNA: TGCAGTGCTAGTGTGGAATTGAGCACCGGGGAGCTGTTTTTT
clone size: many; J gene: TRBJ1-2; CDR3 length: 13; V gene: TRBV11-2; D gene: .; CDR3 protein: CASSLDSTYGYTF; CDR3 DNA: TGTGCCAGCAGCCTGGACAGCACCTATGGCTACACCTTC
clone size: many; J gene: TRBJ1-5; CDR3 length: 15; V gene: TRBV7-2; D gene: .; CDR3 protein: CASSFLRGSNQPQHF; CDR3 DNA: TGTGCCAGCAGCTTCCTTAGGGGTAGCAATCAGCCCCAGCATTTT
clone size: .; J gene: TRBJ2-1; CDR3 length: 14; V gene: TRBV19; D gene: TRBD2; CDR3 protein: CASSWGGGKDEQFF; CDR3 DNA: TGTGCCAGTAGTTGGGGCGGGGGTAAGGATGAGCAGTTCTTC
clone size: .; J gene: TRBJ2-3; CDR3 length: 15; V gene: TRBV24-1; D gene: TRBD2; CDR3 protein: CATSPAGESTDTQYF; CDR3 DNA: TGTGCCACCAGTCCGGCGGGGGAAAGCACAGATACGCAGTATTTT
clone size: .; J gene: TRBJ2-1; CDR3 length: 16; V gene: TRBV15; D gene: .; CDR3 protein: CATSREEGAGSNEQFF; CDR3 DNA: TGTGCCACCAGCAGAGAGGAGGGGGCTGGATCCAATGAGCAGTTCTTC
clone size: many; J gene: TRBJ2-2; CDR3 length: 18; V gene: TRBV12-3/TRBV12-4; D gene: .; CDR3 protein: CAKNIGRSLQPNTGELFF; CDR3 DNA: TGTGCCAAAAACATAGGGAGGAGCCTCCAACCGAACACCGGGGAGCTGTTTTTT
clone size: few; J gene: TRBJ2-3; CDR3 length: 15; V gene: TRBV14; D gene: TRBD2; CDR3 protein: CASNRGTSRTDTQYF; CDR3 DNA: TGTGCCAGCAATCGAGGGACTAGCCGCACAGATACGCAGTATTTT
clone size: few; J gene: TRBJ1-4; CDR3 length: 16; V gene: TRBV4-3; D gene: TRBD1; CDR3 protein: CASNLRYGQGAEKLFF; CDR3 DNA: TGCGCCAGCAACCTTCGCTACGGACAGGGGGCTGAAAAACTGTTTTTT
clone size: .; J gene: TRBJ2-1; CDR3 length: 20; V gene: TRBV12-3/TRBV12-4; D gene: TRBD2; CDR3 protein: CASSFGLAGLAGGFYNEQFF; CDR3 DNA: TGTGCCAGCAGTTTTGGACTGGCAGGACTAGCGGGAGGGTTCTACAATGAGCAGTTCTTC
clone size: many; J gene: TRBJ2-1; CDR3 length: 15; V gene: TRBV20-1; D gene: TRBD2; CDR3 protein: CSARGLAGGVNEQFF; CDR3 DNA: TGCAGTGCTAGAGGACTAGCGGGGGGCGTCAATGAGCAGTTCTTC
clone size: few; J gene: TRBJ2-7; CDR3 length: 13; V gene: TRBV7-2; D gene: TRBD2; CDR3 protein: CASSSGGFYEQCF; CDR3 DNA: TGTGCCAGCAGCTCGGGGGGGTTCTACGAGCAGTGCTTC
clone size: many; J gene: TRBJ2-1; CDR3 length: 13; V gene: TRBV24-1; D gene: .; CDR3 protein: CATGLDSYNEQFF; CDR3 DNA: TGTGCCACCGGGCTCGACTCCTACAATGAGCAGTTCTTC
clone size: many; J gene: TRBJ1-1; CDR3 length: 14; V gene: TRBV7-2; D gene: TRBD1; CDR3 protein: CASSLGTGFTEAFF; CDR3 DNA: TGTGCCAGCAGCTTAGGGACAGGGTTCACTGAAGCTTTCTTT
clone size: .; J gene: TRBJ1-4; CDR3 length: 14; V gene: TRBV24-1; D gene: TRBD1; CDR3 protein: CATSGTGEDEKLFF; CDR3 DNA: TGTGCCACCTCAGGGACAGGGGAAGACGAAAAACTGTTTTTT
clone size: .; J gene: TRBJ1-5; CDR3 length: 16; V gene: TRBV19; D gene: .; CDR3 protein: CASSLRQLYSNQPQHF; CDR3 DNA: TGTGCCAGTAGTCTTCGACAGCTATATAGCAATCAGCCCCAGCATTTT
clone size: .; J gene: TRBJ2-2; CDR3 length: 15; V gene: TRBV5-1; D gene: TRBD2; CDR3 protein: CASSGLAGDTGELFF; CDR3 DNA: TGCGCCAGCAGCGGGCTAGCGGGGGACACCGGGGAGCTGTTTTTT
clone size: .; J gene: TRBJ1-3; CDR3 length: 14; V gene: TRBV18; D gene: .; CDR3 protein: CASSPGSAGNTIYF; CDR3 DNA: TGTGCCAGCTCACCCGGAAGTGCCGGAAACACCATATATTTT
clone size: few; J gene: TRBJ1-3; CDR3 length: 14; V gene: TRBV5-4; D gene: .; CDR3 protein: CASSPGGVGNTIYF; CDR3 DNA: TGTGCCAGCAGCCCTGGAGGGGTTGGAAACACCATATATTTT
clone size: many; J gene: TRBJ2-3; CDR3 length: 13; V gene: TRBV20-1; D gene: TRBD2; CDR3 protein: CSARAPSGDTQYF; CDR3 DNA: TGCAGTGCTAGAGCGCCTAGCGGGGATACGCAGTATTTT
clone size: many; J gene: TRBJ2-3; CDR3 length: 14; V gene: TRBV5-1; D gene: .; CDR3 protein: CASSWAQGADTQYF; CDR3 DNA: TGCGCCAGCAGCTGGGCCCAGGGTGCGGATACGCAGTATTTT
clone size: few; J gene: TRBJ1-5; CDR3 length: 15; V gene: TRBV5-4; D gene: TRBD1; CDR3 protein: CASSKQGAGSQPQHF; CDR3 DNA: TGTGCCAGCAGCAAACAGGGGGCAGGGAGCCAGCCCCAGCATTTT
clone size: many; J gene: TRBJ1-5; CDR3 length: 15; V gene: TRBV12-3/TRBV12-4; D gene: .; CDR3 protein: CASRGLGNTDQPQHF; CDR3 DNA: TGTGCCAGCAGGGGACTGGGGAATACGGATCAGCCCCAGCATTTT
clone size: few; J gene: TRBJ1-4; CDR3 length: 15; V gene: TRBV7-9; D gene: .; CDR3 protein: CASSPWGATNEKLFF; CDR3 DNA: TGTGCCAGCAGCCCCTGGGGAGCAACTAATGAAAAACTGTTTTTT
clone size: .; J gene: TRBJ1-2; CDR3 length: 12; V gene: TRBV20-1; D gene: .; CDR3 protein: CSTPDSNYGYTF; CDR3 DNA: TGCAGTACTCCGGACAGCAACTATGGCTACACCTTC
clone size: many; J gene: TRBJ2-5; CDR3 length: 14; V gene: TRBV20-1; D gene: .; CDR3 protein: CSARDGRTQETQYF; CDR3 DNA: TGCAGTGCTAGAGATGGGCGGACCCAAGAGACCCAGTACTTC
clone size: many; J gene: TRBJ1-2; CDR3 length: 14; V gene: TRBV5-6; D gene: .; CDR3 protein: CASSFGRAYYGYTF; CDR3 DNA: TGTGCCAGCAGCTTTGGCAGGGCGTACTATGGCTACACCTTC
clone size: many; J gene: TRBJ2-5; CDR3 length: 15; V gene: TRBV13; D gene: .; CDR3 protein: CASSFTQGYQETQYF; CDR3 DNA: TGTGCCAGCAGCTTCACTCAGGGGTACCAAGAGACCCAGTACTTC
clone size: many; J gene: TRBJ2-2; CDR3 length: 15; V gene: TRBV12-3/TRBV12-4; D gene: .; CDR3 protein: CASRLSGVRSGELFF; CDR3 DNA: TGTGCCAGCAGGTTATCGGGAGTGAGGTCCGGGGAGCTGTTTTTT
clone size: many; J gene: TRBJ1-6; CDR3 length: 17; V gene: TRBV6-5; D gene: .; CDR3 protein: CASSYSTPGHRNSPLHF; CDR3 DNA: TGTGCCAGCAGTTACTCGACCCCGGGACATCGTAATTCACCCCTCCACTTT
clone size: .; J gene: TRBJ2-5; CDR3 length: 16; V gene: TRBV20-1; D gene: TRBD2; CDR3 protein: CSAQGTVAGEAETQYF; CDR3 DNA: TGCAGTGCCCAGGGGACGGTAGCGGGAGAGGCGGAGACCCAGTACTTC
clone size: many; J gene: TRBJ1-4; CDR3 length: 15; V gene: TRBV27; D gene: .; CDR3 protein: CASSGRDATNEKLFF; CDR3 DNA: TGTGCCAGCAGTGGCCGGGACGCCACTAATGAAAAACTGTTTTTT
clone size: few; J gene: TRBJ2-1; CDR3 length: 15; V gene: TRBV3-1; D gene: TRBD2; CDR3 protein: CASSQRLAGGDEQFF; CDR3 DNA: TGTGCCAGCAGCCAACGGCTAGCGGGGGGCGATGAGCAGTTCTTC
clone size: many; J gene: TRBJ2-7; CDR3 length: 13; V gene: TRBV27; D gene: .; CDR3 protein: CASSYRVSGEQYF; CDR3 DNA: TGTGCCAGCAGTTACAGGGTGTCGGGCGAGCAGTACTTC
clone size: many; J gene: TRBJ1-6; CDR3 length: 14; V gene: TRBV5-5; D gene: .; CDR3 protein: CASSVGTLGSPLHF; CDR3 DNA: TGTGCCAGCAGCGTCGGGACCCTGGGATCACCCCTCCACTTT
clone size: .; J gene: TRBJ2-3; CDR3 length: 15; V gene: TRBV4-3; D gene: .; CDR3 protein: CASSTRGGREDTQYF; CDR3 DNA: TGCGCCAGCAGTACGCGCGGGGGCCGTGAAGATACGCAGTATTTT
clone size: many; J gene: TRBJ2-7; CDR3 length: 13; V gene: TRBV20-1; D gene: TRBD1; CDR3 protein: CSAPRQGRYEQYF; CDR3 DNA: TGCAGTGCTCCCCGACAGGGGCGGTACGAGCAGTACTTC
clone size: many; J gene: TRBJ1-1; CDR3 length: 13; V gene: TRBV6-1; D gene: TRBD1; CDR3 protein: CASSQGAHTEAFF; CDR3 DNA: TGTGCCAGCAGCCAGGGGGCACACACTGAAGCTTTCTTT
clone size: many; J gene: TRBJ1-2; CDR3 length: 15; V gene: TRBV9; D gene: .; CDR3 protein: CASSVEDRRGRGYTF; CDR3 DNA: TGTGCCAGCAGCGTAGAAGACAGGCGGGGTCGTGGCTACACCTTC
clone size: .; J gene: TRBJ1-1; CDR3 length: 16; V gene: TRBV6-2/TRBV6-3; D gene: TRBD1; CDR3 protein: CASSLGQGGMNTEAFF; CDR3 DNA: TGTGCCAGCAGTTTAGGACAGGGGGGAATGAACACTGAAGCTTTCTTT
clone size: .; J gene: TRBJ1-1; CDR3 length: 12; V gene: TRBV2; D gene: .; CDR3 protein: CASRAGPTEAFF; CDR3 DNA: TGTGCCAGCAGGGCAGGGCCCACTGAAGCTTTCTTT
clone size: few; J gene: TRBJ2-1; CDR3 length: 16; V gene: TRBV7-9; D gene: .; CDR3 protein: CASSSAYTGRVNEQFF; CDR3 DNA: TGTGCCAGCAGCTCCGCATATACAGGGAGAGTTAATGAGCAGTTCTTC
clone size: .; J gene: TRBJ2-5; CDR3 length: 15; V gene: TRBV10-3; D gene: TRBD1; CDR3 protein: CAISAQGAARETQYF; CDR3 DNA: TGTGCCATCAGTGCCCAGGGGGCAGCACGGGAGACCCAGTACTTC
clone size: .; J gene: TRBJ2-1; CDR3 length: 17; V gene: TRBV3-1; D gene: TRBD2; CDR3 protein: CASSQDKLGLAGNEQFF; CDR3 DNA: TGTGCCAGCAGCCAAGATAAGCTTGGGCTAGCGGGAAATGAGCAGTTCTTC
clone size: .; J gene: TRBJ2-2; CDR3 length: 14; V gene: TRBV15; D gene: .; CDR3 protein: CATSRDLGAGELFF; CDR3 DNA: TGTGCCACCAGCAGAGATCTAGGTGCCGGGGAGCTGTTTTTT
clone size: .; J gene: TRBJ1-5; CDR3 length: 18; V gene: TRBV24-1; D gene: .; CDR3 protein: CATSDFGMADKSNQPQHF; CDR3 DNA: TGTGCCACCAGTGATTTCGGTATGGCTGATAAGAGCAATCAGCCCCAGCATTTT
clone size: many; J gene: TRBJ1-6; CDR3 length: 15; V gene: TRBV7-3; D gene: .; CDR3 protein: CASSLGWGRNSPLHF; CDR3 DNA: TGTGCCAGCAGCTTAGGTTGGGGCAGAAATTCACCCCTCCACTTT
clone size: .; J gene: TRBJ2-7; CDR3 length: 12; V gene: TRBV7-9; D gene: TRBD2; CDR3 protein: CASIGGSYEQYF; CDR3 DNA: TGTGCCAGCATCGGCGGGAGTTACGAGCAGTACTTC
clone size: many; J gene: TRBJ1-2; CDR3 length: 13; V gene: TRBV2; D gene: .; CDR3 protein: CASRGTFNYGYTF; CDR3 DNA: TGTGCCAGCAGGGGAACATTCAACTATGGCTACACCTTC
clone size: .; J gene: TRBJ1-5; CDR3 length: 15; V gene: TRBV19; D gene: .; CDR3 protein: CASSISSYSNQPQHF; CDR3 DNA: TGTGCCAGTAGTATCTCAAGTTATAGCAATCAGCCCCAGCATTTT